This TCR beta chain was sequenced during a study of cytomegalovirus exposure and HLA in healthy donors. Notes on the study in general: Listed as cytomegalovirus-associated were 150 to 200 TCR beta chains. Some public TCRs appeared in many individuals, while most sequences were rare.

Assay: immunoSEQ multiplex PCR; the TCRdb copy retains only in-frame clones and omits some. This table has a few hundred thousand clones, roughly 89% appearing once. For this clone: The antigen is unknown.

The sequence was obtained from a young woman in good health and CMV-seronegative. Sequenced sample: PBMCs.

The chain's CDR3 is CASSSPVERSYNEQFF. CDR3 nucleotide sequence: TGTGCCAGCAGTTCCCCGGTCGAGAGGTCCTACAATGAGCAGTTCTTC. The rearrangement joins TRBV27 to TRBJ2-1; D is unclear. The V gene's germline CDR1 is MNHEY and CDR2 SMNVEV (reference sequence). This CDR3 is 16 amino acids long. The germline V and J ends were trimmed by 4 bases and 1 base, with 14 bases remaining between them.